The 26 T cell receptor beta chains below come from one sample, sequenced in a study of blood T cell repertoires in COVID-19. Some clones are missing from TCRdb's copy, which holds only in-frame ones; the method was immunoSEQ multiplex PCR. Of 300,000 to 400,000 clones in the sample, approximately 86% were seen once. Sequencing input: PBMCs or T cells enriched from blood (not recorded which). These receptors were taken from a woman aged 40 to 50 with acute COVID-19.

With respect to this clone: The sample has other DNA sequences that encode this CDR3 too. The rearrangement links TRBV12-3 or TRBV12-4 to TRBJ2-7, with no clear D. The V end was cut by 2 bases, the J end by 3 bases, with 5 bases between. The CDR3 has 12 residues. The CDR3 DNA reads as TGTGCCAGCAGTTTACAAATCTACGAGCAGTACTTC. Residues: CASSLQIYEQYF.

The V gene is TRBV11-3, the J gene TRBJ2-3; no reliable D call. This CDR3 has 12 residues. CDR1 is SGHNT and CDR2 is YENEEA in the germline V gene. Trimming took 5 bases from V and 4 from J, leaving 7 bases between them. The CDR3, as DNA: TGTGCCAGCAGCGGGCTTGCAGATACGCAGTATTTT. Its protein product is CASSGLADTQYF.

The CDR3 reads CATSDFGLGQGTIHEQFF. The CDR3 bases are TGTGCCACCAGTGATTTTGGGCTTGGACAAGGCACAATCCATGAGCAGTTCTTC. V gene TRBV24-1 combines with J gene TRBJ2-1; TRBD1 is a possible D gene (5 bases). CDR3 length equals 18 residues. The germline V and J ends were trimmed by 1 base and 8 bases, with 23 bases remaining between them. CDR1 and CDR2 from the germline V gene are KGHDR and SFDVKD.

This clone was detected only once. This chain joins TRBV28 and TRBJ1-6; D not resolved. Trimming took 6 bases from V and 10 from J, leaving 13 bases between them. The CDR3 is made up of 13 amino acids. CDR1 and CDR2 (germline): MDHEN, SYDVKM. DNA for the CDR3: TGTGCCAGCAGACCCGAGGAGTCGTCACCCCTCCACTTT. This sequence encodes CASRPEESSPLHF. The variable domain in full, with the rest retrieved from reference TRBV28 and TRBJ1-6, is DVKVTQSSRYLVKRTGEKVFLECVQDMDHENMFWYRQDPGLGLRLIYFSYDVKMKEKGDIPEGYSVSREKKERFSLILESASTNQTSMYLCASRPEESSPLHFGNGTRLTVT.

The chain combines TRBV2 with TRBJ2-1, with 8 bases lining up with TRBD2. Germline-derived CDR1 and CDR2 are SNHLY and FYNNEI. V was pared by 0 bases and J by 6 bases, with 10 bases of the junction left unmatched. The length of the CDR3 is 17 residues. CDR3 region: CASSEADFLAGRNEQFF. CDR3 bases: TGTGCCAGCAGTGAAGCTGATTTCCTAGCGGGTCGCAATGAGCAGTTCTTC.

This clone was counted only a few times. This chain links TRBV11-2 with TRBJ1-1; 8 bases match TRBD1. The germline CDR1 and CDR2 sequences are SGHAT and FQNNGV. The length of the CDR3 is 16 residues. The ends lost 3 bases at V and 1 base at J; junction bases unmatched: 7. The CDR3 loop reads CASSLGDRWGNTEAFF. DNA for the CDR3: TGTGCCAGCAGCTTGGGGGACAGGTGGGGGAACACTGAAGCTTTCTTT.

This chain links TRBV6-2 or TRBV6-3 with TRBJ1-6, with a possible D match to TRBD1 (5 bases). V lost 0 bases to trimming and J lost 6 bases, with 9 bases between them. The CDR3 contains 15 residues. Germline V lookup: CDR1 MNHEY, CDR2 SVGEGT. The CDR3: CASSYSTAPNSPLHF. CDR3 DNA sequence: TGTGCCAGCAGTTACTCGACAGCACCTAATTCACCCCTCCACTTT.

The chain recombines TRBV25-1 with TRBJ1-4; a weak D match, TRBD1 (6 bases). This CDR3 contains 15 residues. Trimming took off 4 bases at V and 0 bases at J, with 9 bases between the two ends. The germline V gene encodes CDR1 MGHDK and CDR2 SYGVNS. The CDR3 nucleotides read TGTGCCAGCAGTGGTCGGACAGCAACTAATGAAAAACTGTTTTTT. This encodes CASSGRTATNEKLFF.

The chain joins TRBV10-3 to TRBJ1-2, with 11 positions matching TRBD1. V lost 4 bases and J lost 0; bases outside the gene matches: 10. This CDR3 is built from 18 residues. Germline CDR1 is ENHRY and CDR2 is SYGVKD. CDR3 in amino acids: CAISVAGTGGETNYGYTF. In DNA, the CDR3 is TGTGCCATCAGTGTAGCCGGGACAGGGGGTGAAACTAACTATGGCTACACCTTC.

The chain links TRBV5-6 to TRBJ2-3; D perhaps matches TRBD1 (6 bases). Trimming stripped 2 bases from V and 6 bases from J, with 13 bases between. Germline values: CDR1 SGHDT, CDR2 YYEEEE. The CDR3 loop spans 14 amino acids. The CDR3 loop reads CASSLRGGGDTQYF. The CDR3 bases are TGTGCCAGCAGCTTACGGGGTGGGGGCGATACGCAGTATTTT.

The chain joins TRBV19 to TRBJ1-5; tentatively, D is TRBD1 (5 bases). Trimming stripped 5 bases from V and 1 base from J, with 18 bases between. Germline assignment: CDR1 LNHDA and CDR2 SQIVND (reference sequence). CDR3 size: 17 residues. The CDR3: CASSLGLTTGSNQPQHF. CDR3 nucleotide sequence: TGTGCCAGTAGTCTGGGACTGACTACTGGCAGCAATCAGCCCCAGCATTTT.

The CDR3 sequence: CASSLLTPAGELFF. The CDR3 DNA reads as TGTGCCAGCAGCTTGCTGACTCCTGCCGGGGAGCTGTTTTTT. V usage is TRBV5-6 and J usage is TRBJ2-2, with no clear D. The germline gives CDR1 SGHDT, CDR2 YYEEEE. The CDR3 sequence is 14 residues long. V lost 1 base and J 6 bases, leaving 10 bases between the germline ends.

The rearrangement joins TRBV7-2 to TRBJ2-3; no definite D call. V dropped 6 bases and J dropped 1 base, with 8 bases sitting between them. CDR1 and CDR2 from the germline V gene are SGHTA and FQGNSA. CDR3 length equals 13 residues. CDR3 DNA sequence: TGTGCCAGCAGATTCGCGGGCACAGATACGCAGTATTTT. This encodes CASRFAGTDTQYF.

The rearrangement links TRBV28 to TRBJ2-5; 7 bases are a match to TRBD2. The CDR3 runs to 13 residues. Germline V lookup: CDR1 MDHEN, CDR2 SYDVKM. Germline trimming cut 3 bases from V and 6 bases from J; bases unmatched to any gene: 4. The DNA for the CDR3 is TGTGCCAGCAGTTTTGGGGGGGAAAAGACCCAGTACTTC. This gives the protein CASSFGGEKTQYF.

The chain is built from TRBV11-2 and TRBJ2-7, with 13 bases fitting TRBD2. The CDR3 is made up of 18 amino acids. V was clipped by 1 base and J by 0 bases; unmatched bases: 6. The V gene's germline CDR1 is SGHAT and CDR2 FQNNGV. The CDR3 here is CASSLVLGTSGVSYEQYF. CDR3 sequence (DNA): TGTGCCAGCAGCTTAGTATTAGGGACTAGCGGGGTCTCCTACGAGCAGTACTTC.

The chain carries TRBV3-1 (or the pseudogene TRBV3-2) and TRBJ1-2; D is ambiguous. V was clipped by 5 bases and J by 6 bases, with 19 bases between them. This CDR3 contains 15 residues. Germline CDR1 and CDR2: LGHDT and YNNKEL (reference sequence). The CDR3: CASSSRSLQENGYTF. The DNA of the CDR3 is TGTGCCAGCAGCTCCCGGTCCCTCCAAGAAAATGGCTACACCTTC.

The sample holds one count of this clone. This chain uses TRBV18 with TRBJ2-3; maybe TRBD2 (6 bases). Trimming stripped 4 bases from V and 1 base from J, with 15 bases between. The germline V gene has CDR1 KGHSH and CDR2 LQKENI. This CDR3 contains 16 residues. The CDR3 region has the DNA TGTGCCAGCTCACTTTTTACGGGACTCCGCACAGATACGCAGTATTTT. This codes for CASSLFTGLRTDTQYF.

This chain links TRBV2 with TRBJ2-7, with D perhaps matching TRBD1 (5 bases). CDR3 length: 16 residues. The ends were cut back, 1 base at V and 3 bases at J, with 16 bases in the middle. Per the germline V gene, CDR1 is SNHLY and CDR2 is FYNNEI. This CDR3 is CASSEGRAGPLYEQYF. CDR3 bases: TGTGCCAGCAGTGAAGGTAGGGCAGGGCCCCTCTACGAGCAGTACTTC.

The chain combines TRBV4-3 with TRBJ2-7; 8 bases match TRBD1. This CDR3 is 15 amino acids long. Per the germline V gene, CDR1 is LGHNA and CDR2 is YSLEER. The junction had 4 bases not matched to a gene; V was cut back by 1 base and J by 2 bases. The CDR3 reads CASSQGIRGPYEQYF. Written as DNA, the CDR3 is TGCGCCAGCAGCCAAGGGATCAGGGGGCCCTACGAGCAGTACTTC.

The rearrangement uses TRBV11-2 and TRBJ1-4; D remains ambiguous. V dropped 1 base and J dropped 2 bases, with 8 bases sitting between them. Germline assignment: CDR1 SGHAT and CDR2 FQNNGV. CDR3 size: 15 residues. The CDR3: CASSLVGTTNEKLFF. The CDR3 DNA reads TGTGCCAGCAGCTTAGTGGGCACGACTAATGAAAAACTGTTTTTT.

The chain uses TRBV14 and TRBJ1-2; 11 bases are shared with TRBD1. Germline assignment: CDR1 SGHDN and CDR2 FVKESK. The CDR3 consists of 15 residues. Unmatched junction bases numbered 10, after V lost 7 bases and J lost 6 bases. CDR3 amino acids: CASTRDRGLIDGYTF. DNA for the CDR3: TGTGCCAGCACCCGGGACAGGGGGTTGATAGATGGCTACACCTTC.

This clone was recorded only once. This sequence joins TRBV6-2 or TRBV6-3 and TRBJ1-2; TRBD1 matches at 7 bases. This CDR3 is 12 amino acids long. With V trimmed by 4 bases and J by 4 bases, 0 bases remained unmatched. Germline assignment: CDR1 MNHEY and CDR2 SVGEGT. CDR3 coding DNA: TGTGCCAGCAGTTGGGACAGCTATGGCTACACCTTC. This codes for CASSWDSYGYTF.

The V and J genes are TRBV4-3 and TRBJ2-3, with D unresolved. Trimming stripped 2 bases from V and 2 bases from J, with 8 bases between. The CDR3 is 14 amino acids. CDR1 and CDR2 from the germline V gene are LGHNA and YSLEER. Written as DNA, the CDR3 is TGCGCCAGCAGCCAAATGCGGCACACAGATACGCAGTATTTT. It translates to CASSQMRHTDTQYF.

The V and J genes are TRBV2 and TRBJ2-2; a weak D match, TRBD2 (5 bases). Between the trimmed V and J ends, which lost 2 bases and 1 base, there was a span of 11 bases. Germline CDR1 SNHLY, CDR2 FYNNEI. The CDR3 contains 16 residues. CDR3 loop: CASSESSPMNTGELFF. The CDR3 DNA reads TGTGCCAGCAGTGAATCTAGCCCCATGAACACCGGGGAGCTGTTTTTT. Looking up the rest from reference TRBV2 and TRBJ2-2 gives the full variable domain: EPEVTQTPSHQVTQMGQEVILRCVPISNHLYFYWYRQILGQKVEFLVSFYNNEISEKSEIFDDQFSVERPDGSNFTLKIRSTKLEDSAMYFCASSESSPMNTGELFFGEGSRLTVL.

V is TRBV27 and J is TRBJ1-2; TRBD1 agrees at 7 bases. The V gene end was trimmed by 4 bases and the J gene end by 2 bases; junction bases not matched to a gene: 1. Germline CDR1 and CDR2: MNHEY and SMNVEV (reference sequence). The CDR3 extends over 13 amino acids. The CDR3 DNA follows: TGTGCCAGCAGTTCGGGACAGAACTATGGCTACACCTTC. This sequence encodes CASSSGQNYGYTF.

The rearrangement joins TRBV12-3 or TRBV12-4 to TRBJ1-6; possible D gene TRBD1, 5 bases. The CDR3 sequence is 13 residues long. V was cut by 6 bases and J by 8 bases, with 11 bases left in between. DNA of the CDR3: TGTGCCAGCAGACGCGACAGTTATTCACCCCTCCACTTT. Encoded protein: CASRRDSYSPLHF.